The 9 T cell receptor beta chains given below trace back to one sample, sequenced in a study of CD8 T cells in ankylosing spondylitis. TCRdb re-called the 5' RACE reads with MiXCR, one entry per CDR3 protein. There are 290,000 or so distinct CDR3 sequences in the sample; around 20% occur only once, and around 3.2% lies in the top ten. The sequenced material came from blood, either unsorted or a sorted T cell fraction (not recorded which). The receptors were gathered from a female donor with ankylosing spondylitis or in good health (not recorded which).

This clonotype was found a few times. The J gene is TRBJ2-7, the V gene TRBV20-1, with 8 bases identical to TRBD1. Germline assignment: CDR1 DFQATT and CDR2 SNEGSKA (reference sequence). The J segment lost 5 bases and the V segment lost 1 base, leaving 7 bases of the junction unmatched. The CDR3 spans 14 residues. CDR3 in DNA: TGCAGTGCTAGAGGTTGGGGACAGGTCGACGAGCAGTACTTC. Protein sequence: CSARGWGQVDEQYF.

This clonotype is a singleton in its sample. The chain employs TRBV25-1 and TRBJ1-6; no clear D gene. CDR1 and CDR2 from the germline V gene are MGHDK and SYGVNS. The CDR3 is made up of 12 amino acids. V gave up 4 bases and J gave up 14 bases, with 12 bases separating them. The chain's CDR3 is CASSGVGTALHF. The CDR3 DNA sequence: TGTGCCAGCAGTGGTGTAGGTACGGCCCTCCACTTT. The full variable domain, rest sourced from reference TRBV25-1 and TRBJ1-6, is EADIYQTPRYLVIGTGKKITLECSQTMGHDKMYWYQQDPGMELHLIHYSYGVNSTEKGDLSSESTVSRIRTEHFPLTLESARPSHTSQYLCASSGVGTALHFGNGTRLTVT.

In this sample, this clonotype turned up a few times. J is TRBJ2-6 and V is TRBV6-2 or TRBV6-3, with TRBD1 as a possible D gene (5 bases). This CDR3 is built from 13 residues. Germline loops: CDR1 MNHEY, CDR2 SVGEGT. Trimming shortened V by 8 bases and J by 4 bases, and 9 bases separated the two germline ends. This chain's CDR3 is CASSRGGANVLTF. The DNA of the CDR3 is TGTGCCAGCTCAAGGGGCGGGGCCAACGTCCTGACTTTC.

In this sample, this clonotype turned up a few times. This chain joins TRBV6-2 or TRBV6-3 and TRBJ2-7; TRBD1 agrees at 7 bases. The CDR3 extends over 15 amino acids. Germline lookup yields CDR1 MNHEY and CDR2 SVGEGT. The J segment lost 5 bases and the V segment lost 4 bases, leaving 11 bases of the junction unmatched. CDR3 bases: TGTGCCAGCAGTTTCTATAGGACAGGCGTCAACGAGCAGTACTTC. It encodes CASSFYRTGVNEQYF.

The chain combines TRBV28 with TRBJ2-1, with TRBD1 as a possible D gene (6 bases). Trimming pared 8 bases from V and 0 bases from J, leaving 11 bases between. The CDR3 has 14 residues. CDR1 MDHEN and CDR2 SYDVKM come from the germline V gene. CDR3 region: CASHGQPSYNEQFF. The CDR3 bases are TGTGCCAGCCACGGACAGCCCTCCTACAATGAGCAGTTCTTC.

Here the CDR3 DNA reads TGTGCCATCAGCCCAGGAGGAGATACGCAGTATTTT. As protein: CAISPGGDTQYF. V usage is TRBV10-3 and J usage is TRBJ2-3; TRBD2 might be the D (5 bases). Germline CDR1 ENHRY, CDR2 SYGVKD. The V end lost 6 bases, the J end lost 5 bases, and 9 bases lay between the germline ends. The CDR3 totals 12 residues.

This clonotype was seen only a few times. This chain links TRBV7-6 with TRBJ1-2, with TRBD1 matching 8 bases. Germline V gene sequence: CDR1 SGHVS, CDR2 FNYEAQ. V trimming: 5 bases; J trimming: 7 bases; junction bases outside the gene matches: 6. This CDR3 has 13 amino acids. The CDR3: CASSLDREGGYTF. As DNA, the CDR3 is TGTGCCAGCAGCCTGGACAGGGAGGGTGGCTACACCTTC.

This clonotype has just a few counts. J is TRBJ2-3 and V is TRBV28, with D tentatively TRBD2 (5 bases). The V gene's germline CDR1 is MDHEN and CDR2 SYDVKM. The CDR3 extends over 14 amino acids. The V end lost 6 bases, the J end lost 4 bases, and 14 bases lay between the germline ends. The DNA for the CDR3 is TGTGCCAGCAGCGAGGGCAGGCCAGCAGATACGCAGTATTTT. Translating it yields CASSEGRPADTQYF.

In its sample, this clonotype was seen many times. The chain recombines TRBV20-1 with TRBJ2-5; 8 bases match TRBD2. The CDR3 consists of 14 residues. V dropped 3 bases and J dropped 2; count of bases not matched to a gene: 5. The V gene's germline CDR1 is DFQATT and CDR2 SNEGSKA (reference sequence). CDR3 sequence: CSASWSGGQETQYF. DNA for the CDR3: TGCAGTGCTAGCTGGAGCGGGGGTCAAGAGACCCAGTACTTC.